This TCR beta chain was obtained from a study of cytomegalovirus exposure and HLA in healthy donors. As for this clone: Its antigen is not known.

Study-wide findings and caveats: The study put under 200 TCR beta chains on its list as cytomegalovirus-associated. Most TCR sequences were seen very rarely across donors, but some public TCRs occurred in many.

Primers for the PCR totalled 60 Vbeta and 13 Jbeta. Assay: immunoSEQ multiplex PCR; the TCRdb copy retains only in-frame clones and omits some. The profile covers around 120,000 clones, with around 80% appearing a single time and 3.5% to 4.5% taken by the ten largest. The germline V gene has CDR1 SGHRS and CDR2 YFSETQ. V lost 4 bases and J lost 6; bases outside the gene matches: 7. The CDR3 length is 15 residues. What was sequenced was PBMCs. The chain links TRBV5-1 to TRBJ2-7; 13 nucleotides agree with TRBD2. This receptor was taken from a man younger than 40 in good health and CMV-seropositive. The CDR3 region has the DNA TGCGCCAGCAGCGTACTAGCGGGGGGGCTGGGCGAGCAGTACTTC. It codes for CASSVLAGGLGEQYF.